This is a list of T cell receptor beta chains from one sample in a study of blood T cell repertoires in COVID-19. Clones were sequenced by immunoSEQ multiplex PCR, and TCRdb holds only the in-frame ones, with some missing. Among fewer than 90,000 clones listed, about 96% were seen once. Sequencing was performed on peripheral blood. The receptors derive from a human donor with active COVID-19. The donor label of this sample is uncertain. CDR3s include the opening cysteine and the closing phenylalanine or tryptophan. The order of the fields is V gene, J gene, CDR3 protein.

V: TRBV12-5
J: TRBJ2-3
CDR3: CASGWSRTDTQYF

V: TRBV5-1
J: TRBJ2-4
CDR3: CASSGTAHWGENIQYF

V: TRBV20-1
J: TRBJ1-5
CDR3: CSASSSAGWIQPQHF

V: TRBV6-5
J: TRBJ2-2
CDR3: CASSYSGLAGGELFF

V: TRBV5-6
J: TRBJ1-2
CDR3: CASSVTTVLYGYTF

V: TRBV4-1
J: TRBJ1-1
CDR3: CASSPQILHTEAFF

V: TRBV6-5
J: TRBJ1-1
CDR3: CASSPPPPNGEAFF

V: TRBV13
J: TRBJ2-7
CDR3: CASRIGGAADEQYF

V: TRBV3-1/TRBV3-2
J: TRBJ1-1
CDR3: CASSPPTRRGTEAFF

V: TRBV18
J: TRBJ1-6
CDR3: CASSPRDTDTALHF

V: TRBV9
J: TRBJ2-2
CDR3: CASSDTGDAGELFF

V: TRBV7-2
J: TRBJ1-3
CDR3: CASSKTGGTGNTIYF

V: TRBV19
J: TRBJ2-7
CDR3: CASSHRKGYEQYF

V: TRBV19
J: TRBJ2-3
CDR3: CASSIVRFTDTQYF

V: TRBV5-6
J: TRBJ1-2
CDR3: CASSAGTGGHGYGYTF

V: TRBV5-6
J: TRBJ1-5
CDR3: CASSLRTGTFGRNQPQHF

V: TRBV3-1/TRBV3-2
J: TRBJ2-7
CDR3: CASSQNPGQWSYEQYF

V: TRBV6-5
J: TRBJ2-7
CDR3: CASAGLAGSSYEQYF

V: TRBV7-8
J: TRBJ2-7
CDR3: CASSPRTGLEQYF

V: TRBV5-6
J: TRBJ1-1
CDR3: CASSLEGGTEAFF

V: TRBV19
J: TRBJ2-1
CDR3: CASKWSGTGVWDEQFF

V: TRBV28
J: TRBJ1-3
CDR3: CASSVTGRTGNTIYF

V: TRBV2
J: TRBJ1-4
CDR3: CASSPQGITNEKLFF

V: TRBV15
J: TRBJ2-7
CDR3: CATSRDSRRENYEQYF

V: TRBV10-3
J: TRBJ1-5
CDR3: CAITGTLLEPQHF

V: TRBV28
J: TRBJ1-1
CDR3: CASSPIDRVEAFF

V: TRBV6-5
J: TRBJ2-3
CDR3: CASSYGPGSSTDTQYF

V: TRBV5-6
J: TRBJ2-7
CDR3: CASSATGNSYEQYF

V: TRBV5-1
J: TRBJ1-6
CDR3: CASSLAGQGVISPLHF

V: TRBV10-3
J: TRBJ2-7
CDR3: CAISDVSSGLSGYEQYF

V: TRBV6-6
J: TRBJ2-6
CDR3: CASSSMTGPGANVLTF

V: TRBV11-2
J: TRBJ2-2
CDR3: CASSLLPGAAGELFF

V: TRBV5-1
J: TRBJ2-2
CDR3: CASSGTLAGGHRTNTGELFF

V: TRBV29-1
J: TRBJ1-1
CDR3: CSVQVSGMNTEAFF

V: TRBV18
J: TRBJ2-4
CDR3: CASSPPTGVKNIQYF

V: TRBV5-1
J: TRBJ2-5
CDR3: CASSPRGGGVQETQYF

V: TRBV13
J: TRBJ1-5
CDR3: CASSLRDSGGRPQHF

V: TRBV27
J: TRBJ1-6
CDR3: CASSPQGFGSPLHF

V: TRBV3-1/TRBV3-2
J: TRBJ2-1
CDR3: CASSQHHRGGKGYNEQFF

V: TRBV27
J: TRBJ1-5
CDR3: CASRYTYGQGRDQPQHF

V: TRBV7-2
J: TRBJ1-2
CDR3: CASSPRIDYGYTF

V: TRBV6-5
J: TRBJ2-7
CDR3: CASILTGAYEQYF